This is a list of T cell receptor beta chains from one sample in a study of cytomegalovirus exposure and HLA in healthy donors. Using immunoSEQ multiplex PCR, the repertoire was profiled, and TCRdb retains in-frame clones only, with some absent. The sample has around 200,000 clones, over 70% seen once. Specimen: PBMCs. The receptors were sampled from a man over 45 in good health and CMV-seronegative. CDR3s include the opening cysteine and the closing phenylalanine or tryptophan. A D gene is named only where the DNA matches it firmly. Some rows have no size entry. The others give once, few or many, or a class for an expanded clone.

J gene	V gene	clone size	D gene	CDR3 protein	CDR3 DNA
TRBJ2-7	TRBV14	.	.	CASSQLTGIYEQYF	TGTGCCAGCAGCCAACTCACAGGTATCTACGAGCAGTACTTC
TRBJ2-7	TRBV5-6	.	.	CASSSTIGLIYEQYF	TGTGCCAGCAGCTCAACTATCGGGTTGATCTACGAGCAGTACTTC
TRBJ2-3	TRBV7-9	.	.	CSSSLVSGRGGTDTQYF	TGTTCCAGCAGCTTAGTTTCGGGCAGGGGGGGCACAGATACGCAGTATTTT
TRBJ1-1	TRBV9	.	.	CASSVAGGNTEAFF	TGTGCCAGCAGCGTAGCGGGGGGGAACACTGAAGCTTTCTTT
TRBJ1-1	TRBV19	.	.	CASSIVWGDLSRNTEAFF	TGTGCCAGTAGTATCGTCTGGGGGGATTTGTCGAGGAACACTGAAGCTTTCTTT
TRBJ2-4	TRBV2	.	TRBD2	CASSEIGGGEENIQYF	TGTGCCAGCAGTGAAATCGGGGGGGGCGAGGAAAACATTCAGTACTTC
TRBJ2-7	TRBV11-3	.	.	CASSLAPMDEQYF	TGTGCCAGCAGCTTGGCCCCCATGGACGAGCAGTACTTC
TRBJ2-2	TRBV4-2	.	.	CASSLAGTGHTGELFF	TGTGCCAGCAGTCTGGCGGGGACGGGGCATACCGGGGAGCTGTTTTTT
TRBJ2-5	TRBV5-1	.	.	CASSLEGTPGTQYF	TGCGCCAGCAGCTTGGAAGGGACTCCCGGGACCCAGTACTTC
TRBJ2-3	TRBV2	.	TRBD2	CASSALGTRGADTQYF	TGTGCCAGCAGTGCCTTGGGGACTAGAGGGGCAGATACGCAGTATTTT
TRBJ1-2	TRBV6-1	.	TRBD1	CASSERGQGGGYTF	TGTGCCAGCAGTGAAAGGGGACAGGGAGGTGGCTACACCTTC
TRBJ2-7	TRBV7-9	few	TRBD2	CASSRHSGYSYEQYF	TGTGCCAGCAGTCGACATAGCGGGTACTCCTACGAGCAGTACTTC
TRBJ1-2	TRBV6-5	.	TRBD1	CASSRQGAGGYTF	TGTGCCAGCAGTAGACAGGGGGCTGGTGGCTACACCTTC
TRBJ1-2	TRBV4-1	.	TRBD1	CASSQVGTGVYGYTF	TGCGCCAGCAGCCAAGTCGGGACAGGGGTCTATGGCTACACCTTC
TRBJ2-5	TRBV5-1	.	TRBD1	CATGTGAAETQYF	TGCGCCACCGGGACAGGGGCCGCCGAGACCCAGTACTTC
TRBJ2-3	TRBV7-3	.	.	CASSPGGGTDTQYF	TGTGCCAGCAGTCCGGGGGGCGGTACAGATACGCAGTATTTT
TRBJ1-2	TRBV23-1	.	TRBD1	CASSQDRGGYTF	TGCGCCAGCAGCCAGGACAGGGGAGGCTACACCTTC
TRBJ2-1	TRBV10-3	.	.	CAITQPTGRPYNEQFF	TGTGCCATCACCCAACCTACGGGGAGGCCCTACAATGAGCAGTTCTTC
TRBJ2-2	TRBV11-3	.	TRBD2	CASSREGSTGELFF	TGTGCCAGCAGCAGGGAGGGTAGCACCGGGGAGCTGTTTTTT
TRBJ1-4	TRBV5-1	.	.	CASSREGVNEKLFF	TGCGCCAGCAGCCGGGAGGGGGTAAATGAAAAACTGTTTTTT
TRBJ2-5	TRBV30	.	.	CAWRYGRGSQYF	TGTGCCTGGAGATACGGCAGGGGAAGCCAGTACTTC
TRBJ1-2	TRBV6-6	.	TRBD1	CASSYFTGGQYTF	TGTGCCAGCAGTTATTTTACAGGGGGGCAGTACACCTTC
TRBJ1-3	TRBV11-2	.	TRBD1	CASSPWTGEGNTIYF	TGTGCCAGCAGCCCGTGGACAGGGGAGGGAAACACCATATATTTT
TRBJ1-6	TRBV5-6	.	.	CASSLAVGSLDSPLHF	TGTGCCAGCAGCCTAGCCGTGGGCTCTTTAGATTCACCCCTCCACTTT
TRBJ2-7	TRBV6-5	once	.	CASTGGLSSYEQYF	TGTGCCAGCACCGGCGGTCTCAGCTCCTACGAGCAGTACTTC
TRBJ1-1	TRBV18	.	TRBD1	CASSSGQGAYTEAFF	TGTGCCAGCTCATCGGGACAGGGGGCATACACTGAAGCTTTCTTT
TRBJ2-3	TRBV4-3	.	TRBD2	CASSQGSGGAPDTQYF	TGCGCCAGCAGCCAAGGTAGCGGGGGGGCCCCGGATACGCAGTATTTT
TRBJ1-2	TRBV10-3	.	TRBD1	CAIRGTGTSDGYTF	TGTGCCATCAGGGGGACAGGGACCAGCGATGGCTACACCTTC
TRBJ1-1	TRBV19	.	TRBD1	CASSMRDRGVNTEAFF	TGTGCCAGTAGTATGCGGGACAGGGGAGTGAACACTGAAGCTTTCTTT
TRBJ2-3	TRBV4-1	few	TRBD1	CASSQGDRGTDTQYF	TGCGCCAGCAGCCAAGGGGACAGGGGCACAGATACGCAGTATTTT
TRBJ2-2	TRBV5-4	.	TRBD1	CASSWGGTGGNTGELFF	TGTGCCAGCAGCTGGGGAGGGACAGGGGGAAACACCGGGGAGCTGTTTTTT
TRBJ2-3	TRBV9	.	.	CASSVQIQGRGDTQYF	TGTGCCAGCAGCGTCCAAATTCAGGGGCGAGGAGATACGCAGTATTTT